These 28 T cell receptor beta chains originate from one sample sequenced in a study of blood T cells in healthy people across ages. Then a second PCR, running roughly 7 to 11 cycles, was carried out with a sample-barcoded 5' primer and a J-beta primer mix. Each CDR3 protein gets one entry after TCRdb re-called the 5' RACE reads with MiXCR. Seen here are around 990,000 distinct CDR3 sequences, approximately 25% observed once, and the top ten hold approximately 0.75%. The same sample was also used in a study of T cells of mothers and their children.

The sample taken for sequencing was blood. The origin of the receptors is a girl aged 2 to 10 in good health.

DNA of the CDR3: TGTGCCAGCAGTTTGAAGAATTCACCCCTCCACTTT. Amino acid sequence: CASSLKNSPLHF. The genes are TRBV12-3 or TRBV12-4 and TRBJ1-6; the D is unclear. V was cut by 3 bases and J by 7 bases, with 4 bases left in between. The CDR3 is 12 amino acids.

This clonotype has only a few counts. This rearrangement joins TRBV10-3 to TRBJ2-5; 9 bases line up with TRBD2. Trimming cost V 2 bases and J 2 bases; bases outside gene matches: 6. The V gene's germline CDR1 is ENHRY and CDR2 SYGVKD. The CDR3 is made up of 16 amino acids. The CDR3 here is CAISEEKLAGQETQYF. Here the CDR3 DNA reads TGTGCCATCAGTGAGGAGAAACTAGCGGGTCAAGAGACCCAGTACTTC.

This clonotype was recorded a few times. The CDR3 loop reads CASSPETGIYNEQFF. The CDR3 nucleotides read TGTGCCAGCAGCCCAGAGACCGGGATTTACAATGAGCAGTTCTTC. The V and J genes are TRBV7-3 and TRBJ2-5; TRBD2 might be the D (5 bases). The J call may be incorrect, as the DNA end agrees better with TRBJ2-1. CDR1 is SGHTA, CDR2 FQGTGA, per germline. The CDR3 spans 15 residues.

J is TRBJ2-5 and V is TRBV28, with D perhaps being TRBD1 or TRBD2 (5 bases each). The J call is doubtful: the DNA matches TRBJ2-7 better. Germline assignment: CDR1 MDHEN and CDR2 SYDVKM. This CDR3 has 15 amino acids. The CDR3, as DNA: TGTGCCAGCAGGGTTTGGGTGGGACCAGCCTACGAGCAGTACTTC. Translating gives CASRVWVGPAYEQYF.

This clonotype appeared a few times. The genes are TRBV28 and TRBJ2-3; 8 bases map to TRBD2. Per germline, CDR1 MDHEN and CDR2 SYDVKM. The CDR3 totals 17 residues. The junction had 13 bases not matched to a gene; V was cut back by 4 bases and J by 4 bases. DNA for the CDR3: TGTGCCAGCAGTTCCCCTCGTAGCGGGGAGGTCTCAGATACGCAGTATTTT. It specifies CASSSPRSGEVSDTQYF.

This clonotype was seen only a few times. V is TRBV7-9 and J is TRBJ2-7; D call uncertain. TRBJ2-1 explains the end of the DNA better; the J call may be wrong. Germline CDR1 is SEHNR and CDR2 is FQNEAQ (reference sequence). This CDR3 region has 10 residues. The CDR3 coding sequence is TGTGCCAGCAGCCAAAGCGAGCAGTTCTTC. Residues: CASSQSEQFF.

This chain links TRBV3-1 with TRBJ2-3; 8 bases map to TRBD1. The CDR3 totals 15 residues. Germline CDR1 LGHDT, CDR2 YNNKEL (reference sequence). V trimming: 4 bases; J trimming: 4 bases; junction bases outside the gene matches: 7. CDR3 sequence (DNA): TGTGCCAGCAGCCCCCAGGGGGCGCCGGCAGATACGCAGTATTTT. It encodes CASSPQGAPADTQYF.

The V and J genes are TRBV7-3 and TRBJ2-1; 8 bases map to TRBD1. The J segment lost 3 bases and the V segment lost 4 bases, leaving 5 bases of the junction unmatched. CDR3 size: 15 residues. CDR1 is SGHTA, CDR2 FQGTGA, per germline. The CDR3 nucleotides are TGTGCCAGCAGCTCAGGACAGGGCCGCTACAATGAGCAGTTCTTC. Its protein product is CASSSGQGRYNEQFF. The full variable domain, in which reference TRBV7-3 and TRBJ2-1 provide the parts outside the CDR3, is GAGVSQTPSNKVTEKGKYVELRCDPISGHTALYWYRQSLGQGPEFLIYFQGTGAADDSGLPNDRFFAVRPEGSVSTLKIQRTERGDSAVYLCASSSGQGRYNEQFFGPGTRLTVL.

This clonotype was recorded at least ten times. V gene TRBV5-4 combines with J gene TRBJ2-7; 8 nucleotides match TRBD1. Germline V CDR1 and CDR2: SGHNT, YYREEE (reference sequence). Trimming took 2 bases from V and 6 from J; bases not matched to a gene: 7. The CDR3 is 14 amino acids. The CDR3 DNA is TGTGCCAGCAGCTTACTCCAGGGGGCAGGCGAGCAGTACTTC. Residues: CASSLLQGAGEQYF.

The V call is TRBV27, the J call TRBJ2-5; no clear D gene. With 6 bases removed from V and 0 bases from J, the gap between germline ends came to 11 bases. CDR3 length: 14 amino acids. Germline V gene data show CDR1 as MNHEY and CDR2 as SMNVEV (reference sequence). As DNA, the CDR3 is TGTGCCAGCAGCCCCGGAGAGTACCAAGAGACCCAGTACTTC. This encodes CASSPGEYQETQYF.

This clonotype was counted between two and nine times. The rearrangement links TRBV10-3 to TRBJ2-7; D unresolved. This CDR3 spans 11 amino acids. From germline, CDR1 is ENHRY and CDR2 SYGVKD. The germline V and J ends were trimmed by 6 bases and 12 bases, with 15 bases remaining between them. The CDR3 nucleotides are TGTGCCATCAGCACTGATGGGCTACCGTACTTC. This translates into CAISTDGLPYF.

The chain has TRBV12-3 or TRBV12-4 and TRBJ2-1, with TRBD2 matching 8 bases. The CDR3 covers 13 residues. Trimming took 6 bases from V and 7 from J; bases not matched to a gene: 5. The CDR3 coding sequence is TGTGCCAGCAGGAGCGGGAGAGGGAATGAGCAGTTCTTC. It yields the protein CASRSGRGNEQFF.

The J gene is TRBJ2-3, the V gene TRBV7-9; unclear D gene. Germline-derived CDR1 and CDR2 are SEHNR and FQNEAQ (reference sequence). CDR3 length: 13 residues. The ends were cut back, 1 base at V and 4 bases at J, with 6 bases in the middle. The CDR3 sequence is CASSLEMADTQYF. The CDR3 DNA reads TGTGCCAGCAGCTTAGAGATGGCAGATACGCAGTATTTT.

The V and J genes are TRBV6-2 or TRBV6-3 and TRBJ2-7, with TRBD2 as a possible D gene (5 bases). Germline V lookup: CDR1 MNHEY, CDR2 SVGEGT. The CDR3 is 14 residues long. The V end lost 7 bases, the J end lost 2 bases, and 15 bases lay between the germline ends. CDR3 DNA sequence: TGTGCCAGCATCGGAGGCCATACTCCCTACGAGCAGTACTTC. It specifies CASIGGHTPYEQYF.

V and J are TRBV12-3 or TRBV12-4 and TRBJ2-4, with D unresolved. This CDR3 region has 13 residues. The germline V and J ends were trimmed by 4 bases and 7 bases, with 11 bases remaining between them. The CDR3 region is CASSSRMGNIQYF. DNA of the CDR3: TGTGCCAGCAGTTCCCGCATGGGGAACATTCAGTACTTC.

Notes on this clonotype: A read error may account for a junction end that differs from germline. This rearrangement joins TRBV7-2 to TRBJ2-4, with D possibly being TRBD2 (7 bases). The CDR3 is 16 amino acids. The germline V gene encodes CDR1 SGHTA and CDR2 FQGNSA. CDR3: CACSPRGGFAKNIQYF. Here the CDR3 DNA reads TGTGCCTGCAGCCCGAGGGGGGGCTTCGCCAAAAACATTCAGTACTTC.

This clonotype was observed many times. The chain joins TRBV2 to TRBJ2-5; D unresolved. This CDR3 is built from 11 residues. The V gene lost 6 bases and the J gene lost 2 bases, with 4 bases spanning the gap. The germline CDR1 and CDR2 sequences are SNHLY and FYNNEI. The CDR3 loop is CASRVQETQYF. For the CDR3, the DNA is TGTGCCAGCAGGGTTCAAGAGACCCAGTACTTC.

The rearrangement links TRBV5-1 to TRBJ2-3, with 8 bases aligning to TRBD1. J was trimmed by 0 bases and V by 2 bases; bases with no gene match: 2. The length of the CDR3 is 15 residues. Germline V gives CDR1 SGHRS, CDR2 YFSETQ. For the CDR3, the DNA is TGCGCCAGCAGCTTTCGACAGGGGAGCACAGATACGCAGTATTTT. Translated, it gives CASSFRQGSTDTQYF.

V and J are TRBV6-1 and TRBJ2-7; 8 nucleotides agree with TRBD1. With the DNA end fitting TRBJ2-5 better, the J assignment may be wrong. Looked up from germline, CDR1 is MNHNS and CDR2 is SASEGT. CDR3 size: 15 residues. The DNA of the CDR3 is TGTGCCAGCAGTCCGACAGGGGAGCTTTGGGAGACCCAGTACTTC. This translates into CASSPTGELWETQYF.

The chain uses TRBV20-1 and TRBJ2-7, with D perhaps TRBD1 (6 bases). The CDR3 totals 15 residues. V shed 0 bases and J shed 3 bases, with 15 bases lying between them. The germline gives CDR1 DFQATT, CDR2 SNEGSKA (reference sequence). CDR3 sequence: CSARDHRTVNYEQYF. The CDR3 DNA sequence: TGCAGTGCTAGAGATCACAGGACAGTCAACTACGAGCAGTACTTC.

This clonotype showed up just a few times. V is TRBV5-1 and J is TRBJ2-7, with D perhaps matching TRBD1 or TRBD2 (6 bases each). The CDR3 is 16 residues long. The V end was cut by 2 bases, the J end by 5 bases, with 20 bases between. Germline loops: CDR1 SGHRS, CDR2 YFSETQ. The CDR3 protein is CASSLSGGQGRNEQYF. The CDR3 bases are TGCGCCAGCAGCTTATCGGGCGGGCAGGGGAGGAACGAGCAGTACTTC.

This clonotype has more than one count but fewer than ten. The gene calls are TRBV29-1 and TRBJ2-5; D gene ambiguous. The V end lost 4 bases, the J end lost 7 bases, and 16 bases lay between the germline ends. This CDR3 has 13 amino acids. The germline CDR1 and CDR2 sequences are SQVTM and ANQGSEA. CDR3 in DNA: TGCAGCGTTGTGCGCCAGCCCGAAGGGACCCAGTACTTC. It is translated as CSVVRQPEGTQYF.

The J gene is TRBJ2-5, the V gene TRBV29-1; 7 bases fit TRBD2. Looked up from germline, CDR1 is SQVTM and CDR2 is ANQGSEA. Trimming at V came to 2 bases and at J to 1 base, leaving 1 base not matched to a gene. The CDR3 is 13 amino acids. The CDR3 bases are TGCAGCGTTGAATCTAGCGGCCAAGAGACCCAGTACTTC. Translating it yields CSVESSGQETQYF.

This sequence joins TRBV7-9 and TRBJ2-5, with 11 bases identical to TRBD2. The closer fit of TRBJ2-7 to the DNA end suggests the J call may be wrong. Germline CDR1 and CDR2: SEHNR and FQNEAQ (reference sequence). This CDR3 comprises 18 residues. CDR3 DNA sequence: TGTGCCAGCAGCTCGGCACCTGTGACTAGCGGGGTTCTCTACGAGCAGTACTTC. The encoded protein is CASSSAPVTSGVLYEQYF.

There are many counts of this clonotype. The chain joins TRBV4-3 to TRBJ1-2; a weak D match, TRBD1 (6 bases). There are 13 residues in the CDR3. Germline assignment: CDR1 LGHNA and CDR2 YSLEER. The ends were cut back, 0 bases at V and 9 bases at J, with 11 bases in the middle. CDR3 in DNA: TGCGCCAGCAGCCAAGAGCTCAGGGGCAGCTACACCTTC. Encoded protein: CASSQELRGSYTF.

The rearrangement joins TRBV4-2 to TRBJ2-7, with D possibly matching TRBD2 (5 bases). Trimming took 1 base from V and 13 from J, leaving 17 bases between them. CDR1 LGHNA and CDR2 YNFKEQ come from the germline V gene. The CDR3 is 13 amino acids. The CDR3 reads CASSQVNSGTRYF. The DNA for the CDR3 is TGTGCCAGCAGCCAAGTAAACAGCGGTACCCGATACTTC.

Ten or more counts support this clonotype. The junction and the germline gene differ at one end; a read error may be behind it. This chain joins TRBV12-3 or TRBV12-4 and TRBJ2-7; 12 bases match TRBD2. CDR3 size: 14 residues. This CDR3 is CASSLTSGSYEQYF. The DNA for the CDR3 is TGCGCCAGCAGCTTGACTAGCGGGAGTTACGAGCAGTACTTC.

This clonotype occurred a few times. The CDR3 nucleotides are TGCGCCAGCAGCTCGGGACTAGCGGATAACACCGGGGAGCTGTTTTTT. Protein product: CASSSGLADNTGELFF. The V gene is TRBV5-1, the J gene TRBJ2-2; 11 bases agree with TRBD2. Germline V CDR1 and CDR2: SGHRS, YFSETQ. V was clipped by 3 bases and J by 2 bases; unmatched bases: 3. CDR3 length equals 16 residues.